Below, 25 T cell receptor beta chains from the same sample are listed, as sequenced in a study of CD8 T cells in ankylosing spondylitis. General study points: Fewer than 10 highly homologous variants made up a TCR beta motif that seemed to typify ankylosing spondylitis blood.

These receptors' targets are unknown. MiXCR, applied by TCRdb to the 5' RACE reads, yields one record per CDR3 protein. This table holds 750,000 to 850,000 distinct CDR3 sequences, 10% to 15% found once. The sequenced sample consisted of blood, either unsorted or a sorted T cell fraction (not recorded which). The receptor source for this set is a male donor with ankylosing spondylitis.

There are many counts of this clonotype. V is TRBV7-2 and J is TRBJ2-3; D uncertain. The V gene's germline CDR1 is SGHTA and CDR2 FQGNSA. The CDR3 has 13 amino acids. V was shortened by 5 bases and J by 0 bases, with 6 bases between the two germline ends. CDR3 nucleotides: TGTGCCAGCAGCGCCCTAAGCACAGATACGCAGTATTTT. Translation gives CASSALSTDTQYF.

This clonotype was counted a few times. The V call is TRBV20-1, the J call TRBJ2-1; possible D gene TRBD1, 5 bases. CDR3 length: 16 residues. V gave up 1 base and J gave up 7 bases, with 20 bases separating them. Germline CDR1 and CDR2: DFQATT and SNEGSKA (reference sequence). For the CDR3, the DNA is TGCAGTGCTAGAGTCCGCAGAAGGGGAACAATTAATGAGCAGTTCTTC. Amino acid sequence: CSARVRRRGTINEQFF.

In this sample, this clonotype turned up many times. Written as DNA, the CDR3 is TGCGCCAGCAGACTGGGACACACCCCGATCACTCACAATGAGCAGTTCTTC. This sequence encodes CASRLGHTPITHNEQFF. This rearrangement joins TRBV5-1 to TRBJ2-1; possible D gene TRBD1, 6 bases. The CDR3 has 17 residues. From germline, CDR1 is SGHRS and CDR2 YFSETQ. The ends were cut back, 5 bases at V and 5 bases at J, with 23 bases in the middle.

In its sample, this clonotype was seen a few times. The V and J genes are TRBV20-1 and TRBJ2-5; TRBD1 might be the D (7 bases). CDR3 size: 13 residues. V was clipped by 6 bases and J by 10 bases, with 21 bases between them. CDR1 and CDR2 (germline): DFQATT, SNEGSKA (reference sequence). The CDR3 sequence is CSAQGVKTEGQYF. The CDR3 DNA reads as TGCAGTGCGCAGGGGGTCAAAACGGAGGGCCAGTACTTC.

This clonotype occurred a few times. V is TRBV9 and J is TRBJ1-1; D uncertain. The V end lost 4 bases, the J end lost 8 bases, and 15 bases lay between the germline ends. This CDR3 has 13 residues. Per the germline V gene, CDR1 is SGDLS and CDR2 is YYNGEE. CDR3 residues: CASSSHPTGEAFF. CDR3 bases: TGTGCCAGCAGCTCCCACCCGACCGGCGAAGCTTTCTTT.

The chain has TRBV4-3 and TRBJ2-5; 12 bases are shared with TRBD1. Germline V gene lookup returns CDR1 LGHNA and CDR2 YSLEER. V shed 4 bases, J shed 4 bases, and the junction held 7 bases outside the gene matches. This CDR3 contains 16 residues. CDR3 sequence: CASSLPGQGAGETQYF. CDR3 nucleotide sequence: TGCGCCAGCAGCCTACCGGGACAGGGGGCGGGAGAGACCCAGTACTTC.

In its sample, this clonotype was seen a few times. The chain combines TRBV7-2 with TRBJ2-7, with 9 bases aligning to TRBD1. Germline lookup yields CDR1 SGHTA and CDR2 FQGNSA. This CDR3 is built from 15 residues. Trimming took 5 bases from V and 2 from J; bases not matched to a gene: 7. The CDR3 DNA reads as TGTGCCAGCAGCCCGGGACAGGGCTTACCCTACGAGCAGTACTTC. Amino acid sequence: CASSPGQGLPYEQYF.

This clonotype appeared a few times. The chain carries TRBV24-1 and TRBJ2-1; TRBD1 might be the D (6 bases). V was clipped by 9 bases and J by 11 bases, with 16 bases between them. The CDR3 contains 12 residues. The V gene's germline CDR1 is KGHDR and CDR2 SFDVKD. CDR3 sequence (DNA): TGTGCCACCGAGGGGGACGCGCGTCAGCAGTTCTTC. Protein product: CATEGDARQQFF.

This clonotype was seen at least ten times. This chain connects TRBV10-3 to TRBJ2-1; D may be TRBD1 or TRBD2 (5 bases each). Trimming shortened V by 6 bases and J by 5 bases, and 17 bases separated the two germline ends. This CDR3 spans 15 amino acids. Per the germline V gene, CDR1 is ENHRY and CDR2 is SYGVKD. CDR3 region: CAIRSDAGTHNEQFF. In DNA form, the CDR3 reads TGTGCCATCAGGAGCGACGCCGGGACCCACAATGAGCAGTTCTTC.

The chain combines TRBV20-1 with TRBJ2-1; 10 nucleotides agree with TRBD2. The CDR3 runs 17 residues. V was pared by 3 bases and J by 2 bases, with 10 bases of the junction left unmatched. Looked up from germline, CDR1 is DFQATT and CDR2 is SNEGSKA (reference sequence). The CDR3 sequence: CSARPSGGAVAYNEQFF. The CDR3 bases are TGCAGTGCTAGGCCCAGCGGGGGGGCAGTGGCCTACAATGAGCAGTTCTTC.

This clonotype was observed a handful of times. V gene TRBV5-1 combines with J gene TRBJ1-1, with D unresolved. CDR1 SGHRS and CDR2 YFSETQ come from the germline V gene. Trimming removed 4 bases from V and 0 bases from J, with 7 bases in between. The CDR3 consists of 13 residues. CDR3 sequence: CASSRELNTEAFF. As DNA, the CDR3 is TGCGCCAGCAGCAGGGAACTGAACACTGAAGCTTTCTTT.

V usage is TRBV25-1 and J usage is TRBJ1-1; D unclear. Germline V gene lookup returns CDR1 MGHDK and CDR2 SYGVNS. The CDR3 spans 14 residues. The germline V and J ends were trimmed by 4 bases and 4 bases, with 13 bases remaining between them. CDR3 residues: CASSGVLEGTEAFF. The CDR3 DNA follows: TGTGCCAGCAGTGGGGTCCTGGAGGGCACTGAAGCTTTCTTT.

This clonotype was seen at least ten times. This chain connects TRBV4-1 to TRBJ1-2; no clear D. The CDR3 is 12 amino acids. Trimming removed 2 bases from V and 13 bases from J, with 14 bases in between. CDR1 and CDR2 (germline): MGHRA, YSYEKL. DNA of the CDR3: TGCGCCAGCAGCCAAAGTAGTCGGGGTTTCACCTTC. Protein: CASSQSSRGFTF.

This clonotype was counted once. The chain joins TRBV20-1 to TRBJ2-3; 11 nucleotides match TRBD2. Germline CDR1 reads DFQATT; CDR2 reads SNEGSKA (reference sequence). The J segment lost 5 bases and the V segment lost 5 bases, leaving 12 bases of the junction unmatched. This CDR3 region has 16 residues. The CDR3, as DNA: TGCAGTGCTTCCTCCTTACTAGCGGGAGCAGGAGATACGCAGTATTTT. This codes for CSASSLLAGAGDTQYF.

The chain uses TRBV28 and TRBJ1-2, with D possibly being TRBD1 (5 bases). Germline-derived CDR1 and CDR2 are MDHEN and SYDVKM. The CDR3 is 13 amino acids. V lost 6 bases and J lost 8, with 16 bases in between. The CDR3 DNA reads as TGTGCCAGCAGGGGGGAAGTGTCCGTAGGCTACACCTTC. Protein: CASRGEVSVGYTF.

The chain carries TRBV27 and TRBJ2-2, with D possibly matching TRBD1 (6 bases). The CDR3 consists of 13 residues. V was cut by 8 bases and J by 6 bases, with 13 bases left in between. In germline, CDR1 is MNHEY, CDR2 SMNVEV (reference sequence). CDR3 residues: CASRPEGAGELFF. For the CDR3, the DNA is TGTGCCAGCCGCCCAGAGGGGGCCGGGGAGCTGTTTTTT.

This clonotype was detected only a few times. The J gene is TRBJ1-6, the V gene TRBV6-4; TRBD1 aligns across 8 bases. Germline V CDR1 and CDR2: MRHNA, SNTAGT. The V gene end was trimmed by 5 bases and the J gene end by 9 bases; junction bases not matched to a gene: 6. The CDR3 runs to 14 residues. The CDR3 loop is CASSSETGASPLHF. CDR3 bases: TGTGCCAGCAGTTCGGAGACAGGGGCTTCACCCCTCCACTTT.

This clonotype was recorded many times. This chain joins TRBV20-1 and TRBJ2-1, with 13 nucleotides matching TRBD2. CDR3 length: 15 amino acids. With 4 bases clipped from V and 9 bases from J, the junction kept 9 bases outside the gene matches. CDR1 DFQATT and CDR2 SNEGSKA come from the germline V gene (reference sequence). The chain's CDR3 is CSATGLAGDRREQFF. The CDR3 DNA follows: TGCAGTGCTACAGGACTAGCGGGAGATCGGCGTGAGCAGTTCTTC.

The sample holds a few counts of this clonotype. The chain links TRBV20-1 to TRBJ2-1; TRBD2 matches 9 bases. The CDR3 runs 15 residues. Germline V CDR1 and CDR2: DFQATT, SNEGSKA (reference sequence). Losses at the gene ends were 3 bases for V and 4 bases for J; bases not matched to a gene: 7. CDR3 DNA sequence: TGCAGTGCTAGCCCTGGGACTAGCAGATACAATGAGCAGTTCTTC. It codes for CSASPGTSRYNEQFF.

The chain has TRBV6-2 or TRBV6-3 and TRBJ1-1, with D possibly TRBD1 on 6 matching bases. Germline assignment: CDR1 MNHEY and CDR2 SVGEGT. This CDR3 comprises 16 residues. The V and J ends lost 5 bases and 4 bases respectively, with 20 bases between them. The CDR3 nucleotides are TGTGCCAGCAGTGGAGAAGCTGTTAACAGGGTCACTGAAGCTTTCTTT. Protein product: CASSGEAVNRVTEAFF.

This clonotype has more than one count but fewer than ten. This chain joins TRBV5-1 and TRBJ1-1, with 9 bases lining up with TRBD1. CDR1 is SGHRS and CDR2 is YFSETQ in the germline V gene. V trimming: 4 bases; J trimming: 6 bases; junction bases outside the gene matches: 7. This CDR3 contains 14 residues. The CDR3 sequence is CASSRRTGGSEAFF. CDR3 in DNA: TGCGCCAGCAGCCGTAGAACAGGGGGCTCTGAAGCTTTCTTT. Full variable domain (remainder filled in from reference TRBV5-1 and TRBJ1-1): KAGVTQTPRYLIKTRGQQVTLSCSPISGHRSVSWYQQTPGQGLQFLFEYFSETQRNKGNFPGRFSGRQFSNSRSEMNVSTLELGDSALYLCASSRRTGGSEAFFGQGTRLTVV.

Many counts were recorded for this clonotype. The CDR3 nucleotides read TGTGCCAGCAGCTTAACCCCGAACGCCTTTGAAAAACTGTTTTTT. This gives the protein CASSLTPNAFEKLFF. The rearrangement joins TRBV6-5 to TRBJ1-4; D remains unclear. The CDR3 contains 15 residues. The germline V gene has CDR1 MNHEY and CDR2 SVGAGI. The germline V and J ends were trimmed by 6 bases and 7 bases, with 18 bases remaining between them.

V gene TRBV6-4 combines with J gene TRBJ2-1; 11 nucleotides align to TRBD2. The CDR3 has 19 residues. The V gene end was trimmed by 2 bases and the J gene end by 0 bases; junction bases not matched to a gene: 9. Germline CDR1 MRHNA, CDR2 SNTAGT. The CDR3 reads CASSDQLAGAQRSYNEQFF. In DNA form, the CDR3 reads TGTGCCAGCAGTGACCAACTAGCGGGAGCCCAGCGCTCCTACAATGAGCAGTTCTTC.

This chain connects TRBV20-1 to TRBJ2-7; 8 nucleotides match TRBD1. The CDR3 covers 13 residues. Germline V gives CDR1 DFQATT, CDR2 SNEGSKA (reference sequence). J gave up 3 bases and V 6 bases, and 7 bases lay outside the gene matches. In DNA form, the CDR3 reads TGCAGTGCCCGGGGACAGGAATACTACGAGCAGTACTTC. It codes for CSARGQEYYEQYF.

The rearrangement links TRBV6-4 to TRBJ2-2; D may correspond to TRBD1 or TRBD2 (5 bases each). Trimming removed 2 bases at V and 3 bases at J, with 7 bases between. This CDR3 is 14 amino acids long. Germline values: CDR1 MRHNA, CDR2 SNTAGT. CDR3 region: CASSDEGYTGELFF. For the CDR3, the DNA is TGTGCCAGCAGTGACGAGGGGTACACCGGGGAGCTGTTTTTT.